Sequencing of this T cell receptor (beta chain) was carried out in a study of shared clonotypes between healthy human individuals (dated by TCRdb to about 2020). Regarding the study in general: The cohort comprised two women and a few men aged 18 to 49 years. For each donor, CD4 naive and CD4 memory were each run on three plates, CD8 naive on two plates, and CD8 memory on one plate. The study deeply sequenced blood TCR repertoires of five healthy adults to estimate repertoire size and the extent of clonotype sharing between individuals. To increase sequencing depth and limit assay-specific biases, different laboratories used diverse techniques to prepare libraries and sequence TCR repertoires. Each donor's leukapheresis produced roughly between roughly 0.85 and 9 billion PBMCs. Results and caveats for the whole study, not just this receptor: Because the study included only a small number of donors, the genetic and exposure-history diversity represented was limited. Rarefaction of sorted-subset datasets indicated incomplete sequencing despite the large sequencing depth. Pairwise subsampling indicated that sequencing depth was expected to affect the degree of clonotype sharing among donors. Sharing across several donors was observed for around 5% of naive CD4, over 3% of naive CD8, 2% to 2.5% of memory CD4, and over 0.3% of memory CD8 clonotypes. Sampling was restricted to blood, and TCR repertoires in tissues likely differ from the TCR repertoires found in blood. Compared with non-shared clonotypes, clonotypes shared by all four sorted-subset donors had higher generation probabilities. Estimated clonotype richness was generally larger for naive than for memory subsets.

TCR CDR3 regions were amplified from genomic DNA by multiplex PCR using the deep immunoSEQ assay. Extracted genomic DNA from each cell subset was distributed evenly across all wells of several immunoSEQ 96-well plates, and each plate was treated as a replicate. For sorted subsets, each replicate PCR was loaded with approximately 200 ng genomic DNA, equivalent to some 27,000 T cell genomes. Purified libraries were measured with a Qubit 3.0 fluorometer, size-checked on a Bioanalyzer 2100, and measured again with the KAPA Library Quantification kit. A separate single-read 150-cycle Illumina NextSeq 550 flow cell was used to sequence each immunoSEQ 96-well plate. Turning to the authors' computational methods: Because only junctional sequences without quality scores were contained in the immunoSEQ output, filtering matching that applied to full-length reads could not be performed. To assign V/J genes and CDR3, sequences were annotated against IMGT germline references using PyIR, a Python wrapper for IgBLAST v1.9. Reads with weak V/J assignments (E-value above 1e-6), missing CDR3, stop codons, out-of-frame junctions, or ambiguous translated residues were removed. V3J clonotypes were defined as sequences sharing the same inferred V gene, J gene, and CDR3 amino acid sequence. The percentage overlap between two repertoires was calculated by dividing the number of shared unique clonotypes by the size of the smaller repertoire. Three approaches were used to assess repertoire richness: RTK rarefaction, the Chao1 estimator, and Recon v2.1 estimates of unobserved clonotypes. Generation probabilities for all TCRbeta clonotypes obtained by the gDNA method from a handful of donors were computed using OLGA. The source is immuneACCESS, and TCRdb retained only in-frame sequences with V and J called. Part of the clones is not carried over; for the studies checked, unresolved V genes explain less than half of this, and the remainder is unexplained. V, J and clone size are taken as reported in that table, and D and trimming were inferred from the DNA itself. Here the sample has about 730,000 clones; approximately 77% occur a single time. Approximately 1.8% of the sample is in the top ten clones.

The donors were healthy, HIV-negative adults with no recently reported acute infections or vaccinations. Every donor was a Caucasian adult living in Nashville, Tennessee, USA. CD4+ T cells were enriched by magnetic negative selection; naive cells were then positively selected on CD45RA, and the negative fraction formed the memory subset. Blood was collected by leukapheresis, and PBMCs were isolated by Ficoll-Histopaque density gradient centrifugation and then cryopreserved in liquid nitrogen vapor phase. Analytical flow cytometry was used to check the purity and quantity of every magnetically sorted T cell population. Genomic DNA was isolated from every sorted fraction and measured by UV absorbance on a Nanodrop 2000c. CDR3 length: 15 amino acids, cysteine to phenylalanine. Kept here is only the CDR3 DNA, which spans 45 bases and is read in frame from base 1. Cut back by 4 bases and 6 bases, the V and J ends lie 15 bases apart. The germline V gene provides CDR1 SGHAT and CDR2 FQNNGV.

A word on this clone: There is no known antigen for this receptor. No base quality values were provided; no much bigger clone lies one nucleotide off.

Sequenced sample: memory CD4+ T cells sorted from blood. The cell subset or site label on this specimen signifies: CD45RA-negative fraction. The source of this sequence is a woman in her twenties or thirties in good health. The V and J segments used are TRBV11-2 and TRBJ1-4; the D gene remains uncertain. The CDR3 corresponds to CASSSPAGPYEKLFF. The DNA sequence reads TGTGCCAGCAGCTCACCAGCCGGGCCCTATGAAAAACTGTTTTTT.